This T cell receptor beta chain was documented in a study of Ad26.COV2.S vaccination and SARS-CoV-2 variants. General study results and limits: A substantial breadth of spike-specific CD8+ and CD4+ T cell responses after vaccination has been reported. Breadth of non-spike TCRs did not differ between vaccinees and placebo recipients.

About this clone itself: The target antigen is unknown.

Treatment given: 15 to 20 received Ad26.COV2.S at low or high dose, single or two shots; 5 received placebo; per-sample allocation not given. The samples were gathered on day 63 after the first injection of vaccine or placebo. In Boston, an adult donor aged 18-55 years took part. Wuhan-strain SARS-CoV-2 spike was expressed by the Ad26 vector that made up the vaccine. The table came from immunoSEQ multiplex PCR; TCRdb's copy has only in-frame clones and leaves some out. The sample consists of roughly 320,000 clones, around 86% of them appearing once. The sequence was collected from a person between 18 and 65 years old who received the Ad26.COV2.S COVID-19 vaccine or a placebo. The material was peripheral blood, obtained in a trial of Ad26.COV2.S vaccine versus placebo.

The CDR3 loop reads CASTPGQIGDTQYF. CDR3 in DNA: TGTGCCAGCACTCCCGGACAGATCGGGGATACGCAGTATTTT. The chain is built from TRBV6-6 and TRBJ2-3; TRBD1 is a possible D gene (6 bases). Germline CDR1 MNHNY, CDR2 SVGAGI (reference sequence). Deletions cut 7 bases from V and 6 bases from J, with 17 bases between. This CDR3 has 14 residues.